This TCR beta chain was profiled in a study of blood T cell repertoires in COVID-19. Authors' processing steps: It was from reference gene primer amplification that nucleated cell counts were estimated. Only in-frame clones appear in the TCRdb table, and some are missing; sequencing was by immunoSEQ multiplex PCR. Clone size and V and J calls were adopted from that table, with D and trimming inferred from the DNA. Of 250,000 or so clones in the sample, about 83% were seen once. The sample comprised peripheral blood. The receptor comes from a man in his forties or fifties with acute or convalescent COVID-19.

CDR3 region: CASSATWDREFGGYTF. The DNA of the CDR3 is TGTGCCAGCAGTGCAACGTGGGACAGGGAATTCGGTGGCTACACCTTC. V gene TRBV25-1 combines with J gene TRBJ1-2; 9 bases are a match to TRBD1. After removal of 4 bases from V and 7 bases from J, the junction contained 13 bases not matched to a gene. This CDR3 is 16 amino acids long. CDR1 is MGHDK, CDR2 SYGVNS, per germline.